This TCR beta chain appears in the sequencing data of a study of OX40 agonist ivuxolimab in advanced cancers. V trimming: 4 bases; J trimming: 4 bases; junction bases outside the gene matches: 7. CDR3 length: 16 residues. Germline loops: CDR1 SGDLS, CDR2 YYNGEE. Using immunoSEQ multiplex PCR, the repertoire was profiled, and TCRdb retains in-frame clones only, with some absent. The sample contains tens of thousands of clones, about 76% of which appear only once. Sequences were derived from CD4+ or CD8+ T cells sorted from blood, sampled in a trial of the OX40 agonist ivuxolimab. The TCR originated in an adult with an advanced solid tumor such as melanoma, head and neck, liver or kidney cancer. V usage is TRBV9 and J usage is TRBJ2-3; 12 nucleotides agree with TRBD1. CDR3 DNA: TGTGCCAGCAGCCCCCGGGACAGGGGGCGTCCAGATACGCAGTATTTT. Translating gives CASSPRDRGRPDTQYF.